This TCR beta chain was documented in a study of T-cell memory formation after mild COVID-19. Study overall: Clusters were largely donor specific.

TCRdb fed the 5' RACE reads into MiXCR, producing one record per CDR3 protein. The sample consists of 430,000 or so distinct CDR3 sequences, roughly 25% of them appearing once. This clonotype turned up a few times. CDR3 length equals 16 residues. Looked up from germline, CDR1 is LGHDT and CDR2 is YNNKEL (reference sequence). V lost 2 bases, J lost 3 bases, and 13 bases lay in between. This receptor was taken from an adult woman who had mild COVID-19 (a few samples of this study predate the infection). Cell type and time point are not known. Sequencing was performed on PBMCs or a T cell subset sorted from them (not recorded which). The chain recombines TRBV3-1 with TRBJ2-2; D tentatively reads TRBD1 or TRBD2 (5 bases each). For the CDR3, the DNA is TGTGCCAGCAGCCAATCCCCGGGACGGTACACCGGGGAGCTGTTTTTT. It translates to CASSQSPGRYTGELFF.